This T cell receptor beta chain emerged from a study of regulatory T cells in long-lasting Graves disease. Regarding time point: newly diagnosed GD, antithyroid drugs for less than 3 months. Construction of the TCR library relied on RNA isolated from PBMCs. As to this clonotype: What it binds is unknown.

Study observations and caveats: TCR diversity was lower in persistent than newly diagnosed Graves' disease.

Building the TCR beta libraries relied on iRepertoire HTBI primers, and CDR3 regions underwent Arm-PCR. TCRdb passed the multiplex PCR reads through MiXCR, listing each CDR3 protein once. The table shows around 480,000 distinct CDR3 sequences, with about 16% occurring only once. The germline V gene encodes CDR1 SGHTA and CDR2 FQGNSA. The CDR3 totals 15 residues. With 3 bases removed from V and 5 bases from J, the gap between germline ends came to 14 bases. These data also featured in a second study, about T cells in Graves' hyperthyroidism and ophthalmopathy. As that study records: Model output signaled ophthalmopathy a median 6.5 months ahead of onset.

This specimen consisted of peripheral blood mononuclear cells (PBMCs), obtained at new diagnosis, from a patient treated with antithyroid drugs. The chain is built from TRBV7-2 and TRBJ2-1; tentatively, D is TRBD1 (5 bases). The receptor's source is a woman aged 35-65 years with Graves disease. For the CDR3, the DNA is TGTGCCAGCAGCTTTAAATGGGGCGGAAACAATGAGCAGTTCTTC. Protein sequence: CASSFKWGGNNEQFF.